Shown below are 31 T cell receptor beta chains from a single sample sequenced in a study of blood T cell repertoires in COVID-19. Using immunoSEQ multiplex PCR, the repertoire was profiled, and TCRdb retains in-frame clones only, with some absent. The table lists about 200,000 clones, 80% to 90% of them singletons. Sample: PBMCs or T cells enriched from blood (not recorded which). The receptors were sampled from a middle-aged woman with acute COVID-19.

The chain employs TRBV7-8 and TRBJ2-3; 8 bases align to TRBD2. The CDR3 sequence is 16 residues long. V lost 5 bases and J lost 2; bases outside the gene matches: 9. Per germline, CDR1 SGHVS and CDR2 FQNEAQ. CDR3 in DNA: TGTGCCAGCAGCCCTAGGGAAGCGGGAGCCACAGATACGCAGTATTTT. The encoded protein is CASSPREAGATDTQYF.

V usage is TRBV18 and J usage is TRBJ1-3; no reliable D call. Germline CDR1 is KGHSH and CDR2 is LQKENI. Trimming removed 1 base at V and 0 bases at J, with 13 bases between. The CDR3 is 17 residues long. CDR3 bases: TGTGCCAGCTCACCACGGGCGGGGAAACTCTCTGGAAACACCATATATTTT. This codes for CASSPRAGKLSGNTIYF. The entire variable domain, with the rest obtained from reference TRBV18 and TRBJ1-3, is as follows: NAGVMQNPRHLVRRRGQEARLRCSPMKGHSHVYWYRQLPEEGLKFMVYLQKENIIDESGMPKERFSAEFPKEGPSILRIQQVVRGDSAAYFCASSPRAGKLSGNTIYFGEGSWLTVV.

The gene calls are TRBV5-1 and TRBJ1-1; unclear D gene. Per germline, CDR1 SGHRS and CDR2 YFSETQ. CDR3 length: 15 residues. With 0 bases removed from V and 0 bases from J, the gap between germline ends came to 9 bases. The CDR3 nucleotides read TGCGCCAGCAGCTTGGTTCCGGGGATGAACACTGAAGCTTTCTTT. This gives the protein CASSLVPGMNTEAFF. Based on the CDR3 plus reference TRBV5-1 and TRBJ1-1, the full variable domain is KAGVTQTPRYLIKTRGQQVTLSCSPISGHRSVSWYQQTPGQGLQFLFEYFSETQRNKGNFPGRFSGRQFSNSRSEMNVSTLELGDSALYLCASSLVPGMNTEAFFGQGTRLTVV.

The chain uses TRBV5-1 and TRBJ2-3, with 7 bases that match TRBD2. J lost 6 bases, V lost 3 bases, and 10 bases had no gene match. The CDR3 runs to 15 residues. Germline V gene sequence: CDR1 SGHRS, CDR2 YFSETQ. CDR3 region: CASSSGDYVDDTQYF. The CDR3 DNA sequence: TGCGCCAGCAGCTCGGGGGACTATGTAGACGATACGCAGTATTTT.

In DNA form, the CDR3 reads TGTGCCAGCAGCTTGGGTGGAGGGGTGAGTGGCAATCAGCCCCAGCATTTT. Residues: CASSLGGGVSGNQPQHF. V is TRBV5-6 and J is TRBJ1-5; possibly TRBD1 for D (5 bases). V was trimmed by 0 bases and J by 2 bases, leaving 15 bases between them. CDR1 and CDR2 from the germline V gene are SGHDT and YYEEEE. The CDR3 sequence is 17 residues long.

This clone was recorded once. The rearrangement joins TRBV18 to TRBJ1-6; no reliable D call. CDR3 length equals 15 residues. The germline CDR1 and CDR2 sequences are KGHSH and LQKENI. The ends were cut back, 3 bases at V and 8 bases at J, with 14 bases in the middle. The CDR3: CASSPPGGRDSPLHF. CDR3 DNA sequence: TGTGCCAGCTCACCCCCGGGCGGGAGGGATTCACCCCTCCACTTT.

The chain links TRBV7-2 to TRBJ1-2; 11 nucleotides align to TRBD1. The germline CDR1 and CDR2 sequences are SGHTA and FQGNSA. V dropped 5 bases and J dropped 1; count of bases not matched to a gene: 9. This CDR3 comprises 17 residues. The CDR3 coding sequence is TGTGCCAGCAGCGCCCGGACAGGGGGCAGGGGTAACTATGGCTACACCTTC. It specifies CASSARTGGRGNYGYTF.

Concerning this clone: This same CDR3 is encoded by further DNA sequences in the sample. The chain employs TRBV19 and TRBJ1-5; 9 bases are shared with TRBD1. Germline CDR1 LNHDA, CDR2 SQIVND (reference sequence). This CDR3 region has 14 residues. J was trimmed by 5 bases and V by 3 bases; bases with no gene match: 2. DNA of the CDR3: TGTGCCAGTAGTATTAGGGACAGGGATCAGCCCCAGCATTTT. It encodes CASSIRDRDQPQHF.

The rearrangement joins TRBV10-3 to TRBJ1-1; 9 nucleotides line up with TRBD1. This CDR3 has 14 residues. Germline lookup yields CDR1 ENHRY and CDR2 SYGVKD. Trimming took 6 bases from V and 6 from J; bases not matched to a gene: 8. In DNA, the CDR3 is TGTGCCATCAGCAACAGGGGGCAGGGGGCTGAAGCTTTCTTT. It yields the protein CAISNRGQGAEAFF.

V usage is TRBV27 and J usage is TRBJ2-1; 9 bases align to TRBD2. The CDR3 totals 19 residues. The V and J ends lost 6 bases and 0 bases, in that order; junction bases with no gene match: 15. The germline gives CDR1 MNHEY, CDR2 SMNVEV (reference sequence). CDR3 DNA sequence: TGTGCCAGCAGATCCTCGGGGCTAGCGGGATATGCCTCCTACAATGAGCAGTTCTTC. It encodes CASRSSGLAGYASYNEQFF.

V usage is TRBV2 and J usage is TRBJ2-7; a weak D match, TRBD2 (6 bases). V dropped 6 bases and J dropped 3 bases, with 12 bases sitting between them. The CDR3 consists of 13 residues. Per the germline V gene, CDR1 is SNHLY and CDR2 is FYNNEI. CDR3 region: CASSGGRGYEQYF. The CDR3 bases are TGTGCCAGCAGCGGAGGGAGAGGCTACGAGCAGTACTTC.

The genes are TRBV29-1 and TRBJ2-3; tentatively, D is TRBD1 (6 bases). The ends were cut back, 0 bases at V and 2 bases at J, with 12 bases in the middle. Germline loops: CDR1 SQVTM, CDR2 ANQGSEA. The CDR3 consists of 15 residues. The CDR3 loop reads CSVEDPAGATDTQYF. The CDR3, as DNA: TGCAGCGTTGAAGATCCGGCAGGGGCCACAGATACGCAGTATTTT.

The CDR3 protein is CASSYSIGPGSPEQYF. The CDR3 nucleotides are TGTGCCAGCAGTTACTCAATCGGCCCCGGGTCTCCCGAGCAGTACTTC. This rearrangement joins TRBV6-5 to TRBJ2-7; D remains unclear. The germline V and J ends were trimmed by 0 bases and 6 bases, with 18 bases remaining between them. The CDR3 consists of 16 residues. Per germline, CDR1 MNHEY and CDR2 SVGAGI.

The chain combines TRBV21-1 with TRBJ1-5; TRBD1 was called by the table and not checked on the DNA. TRBV21-1 is a pseudogene locus. There are 18 residues in the CDR3. CDR3 region: CASSKAGRPHSGNQPQHF. The CDR3 DNA is TGTGCCAGCAGCAAAGCCGGCAGGCCTCATTCAGGCAATCAGCCCCAGCATTTT.

The chain has TRBV5-1 and TRBJ2-3, with 8 bases identical to TRBD1. This CDR3 spans 16 amino acids. V dropped 3 bases and J dropped 4; count of bases not matched to a gene: 10. Per germline, CDR1 SGHRS and CDR2 YFSETQ. The CDR3 spells CASSYAQGVLPDTQYF. Here the CDR3 DNA reads TGCGCCAGCAGCTACGCACAGGGGGTCTTGCCAGATACGCAGTATTTT. The complete variable domain, with remaining parts taken from reference TRBV5-1 and TRBJ2-3, reads KAGVTQTPRYLIKTRGQQVTLSCSPISGHRSVSWYQQTPGQGLQFLFEYFSETQRNKGNFPGRFSGRQFSNSRSEMNVSTLELGDSALYLCASSYAQGVLPDTQYFGPGTRLTVL.

The rearrangement joins TRBV19 to TRBJ2-1; 8 positions agree with TRBD2. Germline V lookup: CDR1 LNHDA, CDR2 SQIVND (reference sequence). The J segment lost 3 bases and the V segment lost 2 bases, leaving 6 bases of the junction unmatched. The CDR3 covers 16 residues. CDR3 nucleotide sequence: TGTGCCAGTAGTATAACCCTAGCGGGCCACTACAATGAGCAGTTCTTC. The encoded protein is CASSITLAGHYNEQFF.

This clone was seen more than once but under ten times. The chain is built from TRBV7-2 and TRBJ1-5; no reliable D call. The CDR3 covers 14 residues. V lost 2 bases and J lost 6, with 11 bases in between. The V gene's germline CDR1 is SGHTA and CDR2 FQGNSA. The CDR3 loop is CASSLIDEAQPQHF. The CDR3 nucleotides read TGTGCCAGCAGCTTAATAGACGAGGCTCAGCCCCAGCATTTT.

V usage is TRBV5-4 and J usage is TRBJ1-2; TRBD1 agrees at 7 bases. Germline trimming cut 0 bases from V and 2 bases from J; bases unmatched to any gene: 13. CDR1 and CDR2 (germline): SGHNT, YYREEE (reference sequence). This CDR3 is 18 amino acids long. CDR3 amino acids: CASSLEGGAVQTNYGYTF. The CDR3 nucleotides read TGTGCCAGCAGCTTGGAAGGGGGCGCAGTACAGACGAACTATGGCTACACCTTC.

The chain uses TRBV19 and TRBJ1-2; D gene uncertain. Germline CDR1 and CDR2: LNHDA and SQIVND (reference sequence). Trimming took off 8 bases at V and 3 bases at J, with 10 bases between the two ends. The CDR3 is 12 amino acids. The CDR3 DNA reads as TGTGCCAGTCAGGCTCCGGACTATGGCTACACCTTC. Protein: CASQAPDYGYTF.

The rearrangement links TRBV5-1 to TRBJ2-3; TRBD2 is a possible D gene (5 bases). The V and J ends lost 5 bases and 6 bases respectively, with 19 bases between them. The germline V gene encodes CDR1 SGHRS and CDR2 YFSETQ. This CDR3 has 15 amino acids. The CDR3 bases are TGCGCCAGCAGATTGATGGGGTCTCGCGGGGATACGCAGTATTTT. Protein sequence: CASRLMGSRGDTQYF.

The chain joins TRBV5-1 to TRBJ2-5; 8 positions agree with TRBD2. The CDR3 totals 16 residues. CDR1 is SGHRS and CDR2 is YFSETQ in the germline V gene. V shed 4 bases, J shed 3 bases, and the junction held 11 bases outside the gene matches. The CDR3 here is CASSPGPTSGKETQYF. The CDR3 coding sequence is TGCGCCAGCAGCCCGGGCCCCACTAGCGGAAAAGAGACCCAGTACTTC.

V and J are TRBV5-1 and TRBJ2-7; D call uncertain. V was trimmed by 4 bases and J by 2 bases, leaving 13 bases between them. The CDR3 extends over 14 amino acids. Germline loops: CDR1 SGHRS, CDR2 YFSETQ. The CDR3 sequence: CASSPEDVPYEQYF. The CDR3 DNA is TGCGCCAGCAGCCCTGAGGATGTTCCCTACGAGCAGTACTTC.

The chain employs TRBV5-5 and TRBJ2-2; 8 bases are a match to TRBD1. From germline, CDR1 is SGHKS and CDR2 YYEKEE (reference sequence). The V gene end was trimmed by 0 bases and the J gene end by 4 bases; junction bases not matched to a gene: 5. The CDR3 covers 16 residues. CDR3 DNA sequence: TGTGCCAGCAGCTTGGGTCAGGGGGCGCGCACCGGGGAGCTGTTTTTT. Translating it yields CASSLGQGARTGELFF.

This rearrangement joins TRBV28 to TRBJ2-5; 8 bases line up with TRBD2. The V gene's germline CDR1 is MDHEN and CDR2 SYDVKM. The CDR3 has 15 residues. V lost 7 bases and J lost 6; bases outside the gene matches: 13. CDR3 DNA sequence: TGTGCCAGCACCTCTCCAGCGGGGGATCTCAAGACCCAGTACTTC. It specifies CASTSPAGDLKTQYF. The variable domain in full, with the rest retrieved from reference TRBV28 and TRBJ2-5, is DVKVTQSSRYLVKRTGEKVFLECVQDMDHENMFWYRQDPGLGLRLIYFSYDVKMKEKGDIPEGYSVSREKKERFSLILESASTNQTSMYLCASTSPAGDLKTQYFGPGTRLLVL.

V gene TRBV12-5 combines with J gene TRBJ1-1; TRBD1 matches at 11 bases. The CDR3 has 19 amino acids. V gave up 0 bases and J gave up 2 bases; unmatched junction bases: 11. In germline, CDR1 is LGHNT, CDR2 FRNRAP. Here the CDR3 reads CASGLVLSGTGGGNTEAFF. The CDR3 coding sequence is TGTGCTAGTGGTTTGGTACTCTCCGGGACAGGGGGTGGTAACACTGAAGCTTTCTTT.

Written as DNA, the CDR3 is TGTGCCAGTACCTCAGGGGATGGCGAAAAACTGTTTTTT. Translation: CASTSGDGEKLFF. The V gene is TRBV19, the J gene TRBJ1-4; D possibly corresponds to TRBD1 (6 bases). The germline CDR1 and CDR2 sequences are LNHDA and SQIVND (reference sequence). Between the trimmed V and J ends, which lost 7 bases and 8 bases, there was a span of 14 bases. The CDR3 has 13 amino acids.

The gene calls are TRBV6-1 and TRBJ1-2, with TRBD1 identical over 7 bases. In germline, CDR1 is MNHNS, CDR2 SASEGT. Losses at the gene ends were 2 bases for V and 1 base for J; bases not matched to a gene: 4. The CDR3 is 15 residues long. CDR3 residues: CASSERQGLNYGYTF. The DNA of the CDR3 is TGTGCCAGCAGTGAAAGACAGGGCCTTAACTATGGCTACACCTTC.

The genes are TRBV3-1 (or the pseudogene TRBV3-2) and TRBJ1-1; TRBD1 might be the D (5 bases). CDR3 length equals 14 residues. CDR1 and CDR2 from the germline V gene are LGHDT and YNNKEL (reference sequence). Trimming shortened V by 5 bases and J by 5 bases, and 15 bases separated the two germline ends. CDR3 in amino acids: CASSYGSRGTEAFF. Written as DNA, the CDR3 is TGTGCCAGCAGCTACGGGAGCCGGGGGACTGAAGCTTTCTTT.

This chain uses TRBV7-9 with TRBJ2-7, with 8 bases aligning to TRBD1. Germline lookup yields CDR1 SEHNR and CDR2 FQNEAQ (reference sequence). V dropped 4 bases and J dropped 2; count of bases not matched to a gene: 4. This CDR3 has 14 residues. The CDR3 DNA reads as TGTGCCAGCAGCTCAGGACAGGGTACCTACGAGCAGTACTTC. Encoded protein: CASSSGQGTYEQYF. Variable domain in full (rest from reference TRBV7-9 and TRBJ2-7): DTGVSQNPRHKITKRGQNVTFRCDPISEHNRLYWYRQTLGQGPEFLTYFQNEAQLEKSRLLSDRFSAERPKGSFSTLEIQRTEQGDSAMYLCASSSGQGTYEQYFGPGTRLTVT.

The rearrangement joins TRBV24-1 to TRBJ2-7, with D perhaps matching TRBD1 (6 bases). This CDR3 is built from 17 residues. Between the trimmed V and J ends, which lost 3 bases and 2 bases, there was a span of 19 bases. The germline V gene has CDR1 KGHDR and CDR2 SFDVKD. The CDR3 is CATSDLRDKNTTYEQYF. The CDR3 nucleotides are TGTGCCACCAGTGATCTCCGGGACAAGAATACCACCTACGAGCAGTACTTC.

The chain uses TRBV4-2 and TRBJ2-1; tentatively, D is TRBD2 (6 bases). The CDR3 is 14 amino acids. The V gene lost 0 bases and the J gene lost 5 bases, with 8 bases spanning the gap. Per germline, CDR1 LGHNA and CDR2 YNFKEQ. CDR3 loop: CASSQETSHNEQFF. CDR3 nucleotide sequence: TGTGCCAGCAGCCAAGAGACTAGTCACAATGAGCAGTTCTTC.